This TCR beta chain derives from a study of OX40 agonist ivuxolimab in advanced cancers. Study context: Patients took ivuxolimab, an agonistic anti-OX40 (CD134) antibody.

Study findings and constraints: In the 0.1 to 3.0 mg/kg range, CD4+ and CD8+ blood T cells had expanded clonally by week 6. Expansion of clones was among the lowest in partial responders at 0.1-3.0 mg/kg. In general, CD8+ T cells held more expanded clones than CD4+ did, on average.

About this clone: Its specificity is unknown.

CDR3 size: 16 residues. V was cut by 0 bases and J by 8 bases, with 18 bases left in between. CDR1 and CDR2 (germline): SGHDT, YYEEEE. The table came from immunoSEQ multiplex PCR; TCRdb's copy has only in-frame clones and leaves some out. The data show around 25,000 clones, around 81% seen once. The specimen comprised CD4+ or CD8+ T cells sorted from blood, sampled in a trial of the OX40 agonist ivuxolimab. The genes are TRBV5-6 and TRBJ2-1; D might be TRBD1 or TRBD2, each matching 5 bases. This clonotype was sampled from an adult with an advanced solid tumor such as melanoma, head and neck, liver or kidney cancer. The DNA of the CDR3 is TGTGCCAGCAGCTTGGGGGGGACCCTCTGGGTCCATGAGCAGTTCTTC. Translating gives CASSLGGTLWVHEQFF. Together with reference TRBV5-6 and TRBJ2-1, the CDR3 gives the full variable domain: DAGVTQSPTHLIKTRGQQVTLRCSPKSGHDTVSWYQQALGQGPQFIFQYYEEEERQRGNFPDRFSGHQFPNYSSELNVNALLLGDSALYLCASSLGGTLWVHEQFFGPGTRLTVL.